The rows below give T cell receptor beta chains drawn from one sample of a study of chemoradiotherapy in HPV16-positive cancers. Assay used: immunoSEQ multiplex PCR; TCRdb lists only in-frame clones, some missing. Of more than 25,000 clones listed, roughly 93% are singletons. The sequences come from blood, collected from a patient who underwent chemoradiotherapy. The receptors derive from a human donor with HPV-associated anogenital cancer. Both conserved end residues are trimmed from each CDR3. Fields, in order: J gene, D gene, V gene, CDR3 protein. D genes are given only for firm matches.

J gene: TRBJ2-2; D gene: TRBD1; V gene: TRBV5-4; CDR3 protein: ASRKGTGSTGELF
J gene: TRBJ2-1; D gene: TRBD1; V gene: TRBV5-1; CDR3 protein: ASSPQGDNSYNEQF
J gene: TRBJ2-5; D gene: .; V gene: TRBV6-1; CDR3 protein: ASRKDSQETQY
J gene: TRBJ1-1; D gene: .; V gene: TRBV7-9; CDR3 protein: ASSLALRSTEAF
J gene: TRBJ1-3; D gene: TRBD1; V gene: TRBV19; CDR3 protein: ASRTGDSGNTIY
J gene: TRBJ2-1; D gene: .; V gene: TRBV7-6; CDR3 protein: ASSNSESSYNEQF
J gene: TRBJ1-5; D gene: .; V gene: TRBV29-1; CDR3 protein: SVGESGAHQPQH
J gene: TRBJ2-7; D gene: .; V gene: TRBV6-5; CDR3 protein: ASSPGRPYEQY
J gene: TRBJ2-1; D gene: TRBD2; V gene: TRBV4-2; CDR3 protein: ASSQRGAGGTEQF
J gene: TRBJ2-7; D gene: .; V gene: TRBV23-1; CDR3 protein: ASSLCPTDRGYEQY
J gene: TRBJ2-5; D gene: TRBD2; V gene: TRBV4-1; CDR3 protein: ASSLAQGLEGQETQY
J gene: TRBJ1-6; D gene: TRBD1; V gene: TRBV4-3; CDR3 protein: ASSLDRGNNSPLH
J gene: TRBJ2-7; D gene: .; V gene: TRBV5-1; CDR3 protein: ASSLLQGYEQY
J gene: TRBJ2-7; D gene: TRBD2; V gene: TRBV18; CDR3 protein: ASSPQGLAGRSSYEQY
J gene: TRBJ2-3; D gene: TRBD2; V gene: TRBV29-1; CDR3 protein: SVSVTSSDTQY
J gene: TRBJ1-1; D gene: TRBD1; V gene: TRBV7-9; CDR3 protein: ASSPGGATEAF
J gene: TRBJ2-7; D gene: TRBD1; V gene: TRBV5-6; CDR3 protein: ASRKTGQAYEQY
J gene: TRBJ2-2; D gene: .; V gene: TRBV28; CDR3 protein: ASRGTSSTGELF
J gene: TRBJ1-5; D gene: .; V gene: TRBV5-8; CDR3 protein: ASSLEGLQPQH
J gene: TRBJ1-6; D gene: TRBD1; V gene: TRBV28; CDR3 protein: AGRSGQANSPLH
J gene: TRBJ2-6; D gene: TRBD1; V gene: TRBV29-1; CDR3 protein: SVNMGQGSGANVLT
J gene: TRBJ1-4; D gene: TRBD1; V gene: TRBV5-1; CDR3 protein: ASRTGDPNEKLF
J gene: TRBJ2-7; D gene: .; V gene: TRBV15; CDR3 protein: ATSRAGTTYEQY
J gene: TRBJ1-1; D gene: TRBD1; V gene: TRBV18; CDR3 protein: ASSPRTGGYKAEAF
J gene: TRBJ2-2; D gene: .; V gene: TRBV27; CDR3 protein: ASSPRRRRGVGELF
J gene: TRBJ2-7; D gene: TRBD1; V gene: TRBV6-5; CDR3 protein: ASGVSGQGGYEQY
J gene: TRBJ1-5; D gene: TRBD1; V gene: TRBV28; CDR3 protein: ASSPTGRAMVQPQH
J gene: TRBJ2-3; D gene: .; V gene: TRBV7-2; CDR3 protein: ASSYRDTYPDTQY
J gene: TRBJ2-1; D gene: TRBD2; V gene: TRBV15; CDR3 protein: ATSRRTSGGTEQF
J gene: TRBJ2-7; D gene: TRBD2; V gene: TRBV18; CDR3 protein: ASSPRDGRGLAGVTYEQY
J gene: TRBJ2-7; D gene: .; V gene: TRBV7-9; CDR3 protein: ASRPRPSSSRSSYEQY
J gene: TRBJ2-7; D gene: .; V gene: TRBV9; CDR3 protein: ASSVGGSGPSYEQY
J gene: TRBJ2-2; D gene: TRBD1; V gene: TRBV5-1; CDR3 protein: ASSSTGMGTGELF